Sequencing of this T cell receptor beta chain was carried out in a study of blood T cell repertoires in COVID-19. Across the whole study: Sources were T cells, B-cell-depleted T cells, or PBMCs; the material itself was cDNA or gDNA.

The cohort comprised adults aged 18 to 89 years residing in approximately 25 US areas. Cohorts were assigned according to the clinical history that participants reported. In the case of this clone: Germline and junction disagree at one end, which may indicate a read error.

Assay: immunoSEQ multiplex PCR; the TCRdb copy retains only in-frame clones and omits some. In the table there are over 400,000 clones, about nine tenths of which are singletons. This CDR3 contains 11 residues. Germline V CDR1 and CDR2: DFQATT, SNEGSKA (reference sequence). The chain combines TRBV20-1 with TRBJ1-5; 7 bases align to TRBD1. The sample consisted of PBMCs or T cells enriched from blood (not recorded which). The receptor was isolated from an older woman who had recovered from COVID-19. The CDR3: CSAKEIDREDF. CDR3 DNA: TGCAGTGCTAAAGAAATCGACAGGGAAGACTTT.